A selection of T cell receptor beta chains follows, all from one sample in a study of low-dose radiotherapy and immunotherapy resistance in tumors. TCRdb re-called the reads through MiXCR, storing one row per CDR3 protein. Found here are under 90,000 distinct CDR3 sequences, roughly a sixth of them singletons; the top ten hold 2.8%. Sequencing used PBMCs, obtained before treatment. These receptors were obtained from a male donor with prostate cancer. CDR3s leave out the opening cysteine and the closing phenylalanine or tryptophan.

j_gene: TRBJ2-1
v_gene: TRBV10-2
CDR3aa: ASRISGGVGYNEQF

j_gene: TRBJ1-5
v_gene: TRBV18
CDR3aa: ASSPGDQPQH

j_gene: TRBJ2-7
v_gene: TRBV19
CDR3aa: ASSTGTSGGYEQY

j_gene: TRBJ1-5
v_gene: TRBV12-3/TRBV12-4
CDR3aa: ASRLGGGLNQPQH

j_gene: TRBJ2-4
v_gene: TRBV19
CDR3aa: ASGTGGGENIQY

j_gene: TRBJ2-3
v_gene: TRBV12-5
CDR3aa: ASGLGQGDTQY

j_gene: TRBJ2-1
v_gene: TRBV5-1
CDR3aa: ASSRQVSNNEQF

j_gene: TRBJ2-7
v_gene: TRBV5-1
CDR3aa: ASSPITGAAYEQY

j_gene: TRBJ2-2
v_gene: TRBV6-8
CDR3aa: ASSGTTTRIGELFFFF

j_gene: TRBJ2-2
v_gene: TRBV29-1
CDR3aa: SVEKESPLGTGELF

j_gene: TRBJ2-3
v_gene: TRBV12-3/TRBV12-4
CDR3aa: ASSFSGGTDTQY

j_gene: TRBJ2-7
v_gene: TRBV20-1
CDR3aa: SARPGQGESYEQY

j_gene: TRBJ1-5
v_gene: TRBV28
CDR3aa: ASSPGTTGESPQH

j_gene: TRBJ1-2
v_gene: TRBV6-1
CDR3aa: ASEGQGTNYGYT

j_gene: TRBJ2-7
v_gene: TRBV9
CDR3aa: ASSVGTGAYEQY

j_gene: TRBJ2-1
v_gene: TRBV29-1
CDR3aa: SAQGLADPNEQF

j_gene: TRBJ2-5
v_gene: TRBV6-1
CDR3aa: ASGHRGRQETQY

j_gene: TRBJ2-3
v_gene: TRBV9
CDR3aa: ASSPRGASTDTQY

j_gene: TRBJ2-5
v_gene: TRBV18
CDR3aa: ASSPGTQETQY

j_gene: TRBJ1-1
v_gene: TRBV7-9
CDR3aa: ASSLYQGANTEAF

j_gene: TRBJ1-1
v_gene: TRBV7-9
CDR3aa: ASSIGTGDTEAF

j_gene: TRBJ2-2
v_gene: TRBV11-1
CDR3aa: ASSLGGDGELF

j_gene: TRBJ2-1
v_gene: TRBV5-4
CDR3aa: ASSRDYNEQF

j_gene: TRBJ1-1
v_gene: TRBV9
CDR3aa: ASSVAPGSTEAF

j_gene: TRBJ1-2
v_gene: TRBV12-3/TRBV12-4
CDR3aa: ASSLVLGTVTGGT

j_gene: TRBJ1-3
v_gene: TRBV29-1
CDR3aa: SVADNSGNTIY

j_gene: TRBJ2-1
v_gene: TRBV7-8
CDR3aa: ASSLSGSGVSSYNEQF

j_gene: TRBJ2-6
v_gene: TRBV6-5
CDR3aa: ASSYSTPGRTGANVLT

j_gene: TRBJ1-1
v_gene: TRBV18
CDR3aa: ASSAGTGGTEAF

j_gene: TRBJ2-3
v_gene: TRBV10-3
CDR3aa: AISDLGPGAQGDTQY

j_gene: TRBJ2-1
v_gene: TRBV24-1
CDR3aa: ATSDYSDEQF

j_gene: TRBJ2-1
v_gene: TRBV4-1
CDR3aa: ASSQAPIILGNEQF

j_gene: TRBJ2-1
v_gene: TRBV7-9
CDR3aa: ASSPGTHNEQF

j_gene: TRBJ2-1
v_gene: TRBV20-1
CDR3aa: SAPEQHNEQF

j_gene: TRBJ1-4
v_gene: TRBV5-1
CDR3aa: ASSLQGADEKLF

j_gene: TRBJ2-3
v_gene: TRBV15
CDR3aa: ATSTRRQVAGGITDTQY

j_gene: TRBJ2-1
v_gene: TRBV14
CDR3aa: ASRNQGIEQF

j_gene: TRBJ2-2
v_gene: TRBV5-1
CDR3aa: ASSFIPGDTGELF

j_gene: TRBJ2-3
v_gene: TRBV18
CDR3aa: ASSPPDPPADTQY

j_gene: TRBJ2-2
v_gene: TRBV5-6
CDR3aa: ASSLRSGGTLGELF

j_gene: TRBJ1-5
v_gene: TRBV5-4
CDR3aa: ASSRDRRYEQPQH

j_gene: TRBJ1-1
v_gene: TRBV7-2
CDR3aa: ASSLVGGMTEAF

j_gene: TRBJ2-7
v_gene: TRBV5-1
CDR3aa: ASRSDPPGAYEQY

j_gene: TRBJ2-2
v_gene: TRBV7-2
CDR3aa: ASSLLPGGVGTGELF

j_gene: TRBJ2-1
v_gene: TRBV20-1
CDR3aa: SVGGDLYNEQF

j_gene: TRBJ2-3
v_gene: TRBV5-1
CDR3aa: ASGRDPFTDTQY

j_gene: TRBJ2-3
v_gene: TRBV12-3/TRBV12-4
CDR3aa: ASSSYGGGNTDTQY

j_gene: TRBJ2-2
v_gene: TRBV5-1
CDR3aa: ASSERGNTVELF

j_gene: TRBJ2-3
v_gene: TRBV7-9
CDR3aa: ASSLAARTDTQY

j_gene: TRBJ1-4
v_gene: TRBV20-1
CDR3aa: SARPTTGFVNEKLF

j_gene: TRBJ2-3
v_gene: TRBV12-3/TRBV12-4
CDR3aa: ASSQLLAGGPDTQY

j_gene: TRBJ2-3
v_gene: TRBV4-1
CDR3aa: ASSQEPGGALTDTQY

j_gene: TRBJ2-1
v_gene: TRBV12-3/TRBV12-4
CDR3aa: ASSFSGLAGENYNEQF

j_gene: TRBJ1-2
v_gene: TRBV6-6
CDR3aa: ASREGLLYGYT

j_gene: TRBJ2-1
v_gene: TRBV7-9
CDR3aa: ASSPWGRGADNEQF